Below are 17 T cell receptor beta chains sequenced from a single sample in a study of OX40 agonist ivuxolimab in advanced cancers. Measured with immunoSEQ multiplex PCR; TCRdb has only the in-frame clones, and not every one. The table has approximately 60,000 clones, roughly 90% seen once; the top ten hold around 0.63%. Material: CD4+ or CD8+ T cells sorted from blood, obtained in a trial of the OX40 agonist ivuxolimab. The receptors shown here come from an adult with an advanced solid tumor such as melanoma, head and neck, liver or kidney cancer.

The chain combines TRBV7-6 with TRBJ2-3, with D unclear. Germline V gene sequence: CDR1 SGHVS, CDR2 FNYEAQ. V lost 3 bases, J lost 4 bases, and 8 bases lay in between. CDR3 length: 13 amino acids. DNA of the CDR3: TGTGCCAGCAGCTTGTCTACCGCAGATACGCAGTATTTT. Translating gives CASSLSTADTQYF.

The chain combines TRBV30 with TRBJ1-4; 10 positions agree with TRBD1. Germline V lookup: CDR1 GTSNPN, CDR2 SVGIG (reference sequence). The CDR3 totals 15 residues. The trim removed 7 bases at V and 3 bases at J, leaving 8 bases unmatched. CDR3 in amino acids: CASPTGGGSNEKLFF. In nucleotides, the CDR3 is TGTGCCTCACCGACAGGGGGCGGATCTAATGAAAAACTGTTTTTT.

This clone was detected once. V usage is TRBV5-1 and J usage is TRBJ2-1; D assignment may be TRBD1 or TRBD2 (5 bases each). With 2 bases removed from V and 6 bases from J, the gap between germline ends came to 15 bases. CDR3 length: 15 amino acids. From germline, CDR1 is SGHRS and CDR2 YFSETQ. The CDR3 sequence: CASSFSSGRLNEQFF. The CDR3 bases are TGCGCCAGCAGCTTTTCTTCGGGACGCCTCAATGAGCAGTTCTTC.

In this sample, this clone turned up a few times. The chain employs TRBV6-5 and TRBJ2-1, with no clear D. CDR1 MNHEY and CDR2 SVGAGI come from the germline V gene. The CDR3 is 14 amino acids. V was cut by 10 bases and J by 0 bases, with 13 bases left in between. In DNA, the CDR3 is TGTGCCACCAGCGATTTAATCTCCTACAATGAGCAGTTCTTC. Translating it yields CATSDLISYNEQFF.

The chain carries TRBV6-5 and TRBJ1-1; TRBD1 might be the D (5 bases). V was shortened by 5 bases and J by 5 bases, with 15 bases between the two germline ends. In germline, CDR1 is MNHEY, CDR2 SVGAGI. This CDR3 is 14 amino acids long. The CDR3 coding sequence is TGTGCCAGCAGTGAAAGCGGGGGGGTGACTGAAGCTTTCTTT. Translated: CASSESGGVTEAFF.

This clone was seen once. In this CDR3 the conserved last residue, phenylalanine or tryptophan, is missing, so a read error is likely. It is unclear where the CDR3 begins or ends on the DNA, so no DNA is shown, and the CDR3 is as TCRdb lists it. CDR3 region: CASSESVGTAIFIR. The J gene is TRBJ1-2, the V gene TRBV10-2. Both ends counted, the CDR3 spans 14 residues. Germline CDR1 WSHSY, CDR2 SAAADI.

The J gene is TRBJ1-1, the V gene TRBV7-2; no clear D gene. The CDR3 is 12 residues long. Germline loops: CDR1 SGHTA, CDR2 FQGNSA. Trimming stripped 5 bases from V and 4 bases from J, with 8 bases between. The CDR3 region has the DNA TGTGCCAGCAGCACCGCCCGCACTGAAGCTTTCTTT. Its translation is CASSTARTEAFF.

V usage is TRBV5-1 and J usage is TRBJ1-1; no clear D. Trimming stripped 4 bases from V and 8 bases from J, with 12 bases between. This CDR3 comprises 12 residues. Germline V lookup: CDR1 SGHRS, CDR2 YFSETQ. The CDR3, as DNA: TGCGCCAGCAGCGACGGTAATGGAGAAGCTTTCTTT. It encodes CASSDGNGEAFF.

This chain uses TRBV5-6 with TRBJ2-2; 7 nucleotides line up with TRBD2. The CDR3 length is 17 residues. V was clipped by 2 bases and J by 7 bases; unmatched bases: 14. CDR1 is SGHDT, CDR2 YYEEEE, per germline. DNA for the CDR3: TGTGCCAGCAGCTTAACCGGGGCCGGGGGGTCCTACGGGGAGCTGTTTTTT. Its protein is CASSLTGAGGSYGELFF. The variable domain in full, with the rest retrieved from reference TRBV5-6 and TRBJ2-2, is DAGVTQSPTHLIKTRGQQVTLRCSPKSGHDTVSWYQQALGQGPQFIFQYYEEEERQRGNFPDRFSGHQFPNYSSELNVNALLLGDSALYLCASSLTGAGGSYGELFFGEGSRLTVL.

This chain links TRBV5-1 with TRBJ1-1; D gene ambiguous. The CDR3 runs 12 residues. V was cut by 5 bases and J by 1 base, with 6 bases left in between. CDR1 and CDR2 (germline): SGHRS, YFSETQ. CDR3 DNA sequence: TGCGCCAGCAGTGGCCCGAACACTGAAGCTTTCTTT. It specifies CASSGPNTEAFF.

The chain links TRBV6-5 to TRBJ1-4; D gene unclear. The CDR3 consists of 12 residues. Trimming cost V 2 bases and J 8 bases, with 6 bases left between them. The germline V gene has CDR1 MNHEY and CDR2 SVGAGI. In DNA, the CDR3 is TGTGCCAGCAGTTACAGGGAGGAAAAACTGTTTTTT. Protein sequence: CASSYREEKLFF.

V gene TRBV6-5 combines with J gene TRBJ2-7; no clear D gene. Germline V gene lookup returns CDR1 MNHEY and CDR2 SVGAGI. V was shortened by 6 bases and J by 2 bases, with 11 bases between the two germline ends. The CDR3 loop spans 13 amino acids. The CDR3, as DNA: TGTGCCAGCAGGAAATCGCTGGCCTACGAGCAGTACTTC. Translating it yields CASRKSLAYEQYF.

The chain couples TRBV13 to TRBJ1-1, with 10 nucleotides matching TRBD1. The CDR3 has 16 residues. Trimming removed 5 bases from V and 4 bases from J; junction bases left unmatched: 10. CDR1 PRHDT and CDR2 FYEKMQ come from the germline V gene (reference sequence). The CDR3 region has the DNA TGTGCCAGCAGCCCGGGACAGGGGCAATGGGGCACTGAAGCTTTCTTT. Amino acids: CASSPGQGQWGTEAFF.

This chain links TRBV27 with TRBJ1-2; 10 bases match TRBD1. With 8 bases clipped from V and 8 bases from J, the junction kept 8 bases outside the gene matches. The CDR3 loop spans 13 amino acids. CDR1 is MNHEY, CDR2 SMNVEV, per germline (reference sequence). The CDR3 sequence: CASARDRGKGYTF. CDR3 nucleotide sequence: TGTGCCAGCGCCCGGGACAGGGGTAAGGGCTACACCTTC.

The chain combines TRBV7-3 with TRBJ2-1, with 11 bases lining up with TRBD2. J gave up 2 bases and V 5 bases, and 5 bases lay outside the gene matches. Germline CDR1 reads SGHTA; CDR2 reads FQGTGA. The CDR3 covers 16 residues. CDR3 amino acids: CASSTLAGGAYNEQFF. CDR3 coding DNA: TGTGCCAGCAGCACTTTAGCGGGAGGGGCCTACAATGAGCAGTTCTTC.

V is TRBV5-4 and J is TRBJ1-3; no firm D call. V lost 2 bases to trimming and J lost 4 bases, with 16 bases between them. The CDR3 extends over 16 amino acids. Germline V lookup: CDR1 SGHNT, CDR2 YYREEE (reference sequence). CDR3 bases: TGTGCCAGCAGCTTCGGGGAAACGGTACGGGGAAACACCATATATTTT. Protein product: CASSFGETVRGNTIYF. Combining the CDR3 with reference TRBV5-4 and TRBJ1-3 gives the whole variable domain ETGVTQSPTHLIKTRGQQVTLRCSSQSGHNTVSWYQQALGQGPQFIFQYYREEENGRGNFPPRFSGLQFPNYSSELNVNALELDDSALYLCASSFGETVRGNTIYFGEGSWLTVV.

The CDR3 region has the DNA TGTGCCAGCAGCAAACGAAGGGGAGGAATGAACACTGAAGCTTTCTTT. This translates into CASSKRRGGMNTEAFF. The chain links TRBV21-1 to TRBJ1-1. TRBV21-1 is tagged as a pseudogene. The CDR3 contains 16 residues.